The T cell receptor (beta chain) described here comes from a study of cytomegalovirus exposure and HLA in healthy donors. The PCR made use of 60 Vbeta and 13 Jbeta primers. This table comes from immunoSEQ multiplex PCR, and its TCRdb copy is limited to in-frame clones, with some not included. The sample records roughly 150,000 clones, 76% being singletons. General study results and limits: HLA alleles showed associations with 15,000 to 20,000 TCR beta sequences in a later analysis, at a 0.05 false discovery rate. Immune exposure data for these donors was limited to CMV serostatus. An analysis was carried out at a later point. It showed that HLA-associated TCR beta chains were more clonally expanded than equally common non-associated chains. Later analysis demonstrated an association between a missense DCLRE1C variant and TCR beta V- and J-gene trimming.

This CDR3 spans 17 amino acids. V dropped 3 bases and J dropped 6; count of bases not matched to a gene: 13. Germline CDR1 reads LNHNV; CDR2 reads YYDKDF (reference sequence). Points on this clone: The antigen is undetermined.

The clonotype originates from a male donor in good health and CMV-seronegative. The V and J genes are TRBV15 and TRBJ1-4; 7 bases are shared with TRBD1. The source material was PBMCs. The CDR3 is CATSRETTGFRHEKLFF. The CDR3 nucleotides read TGTGCCACCAGCAGGGAAACGACAGGGTTCAGGCATGAAAAACTGTTTTTT.